This T cell receptor (beta chain) was sequenced in a study of T cell changes during pregnancy in multiple sclerosis. The V end was cut by 4 bases, the J end by 3 bases, with 9 bases between. Germline-derived CDR1 and CDR2 are SNHLY and FYNNEI. This CDR3 has 13 amino acids. The assay was immunoSEQ multiplex PCR, and TCRdb's table has in-frame clones only and misses some. The sample includes around 71,000 clones, 92% of them seen just once. Sequencing was performed on peripheral blood, taken after pregnancy. The source is a female donor with multiple sclerosis, enrolled in a pregnancy study. The chain carries TRBV2 and TRBJ1-2; no clear D. The CDR3 DNA is TGTGCCAGCAGTGTGGAACAGCACTATGGCTACACCTTC. Translation gives CASSVEQHYGYTF.